This is a list of T cell receptor beta chains from one sample in a study of cytomegalovirus exposure and HLA in healthy donors. Libraries were prepared by immunoSEQ multiplex PCR; TCRdb keeps only in-frame clonotypes and omits some of them. This table has 70,000 to 85,000 clones, roughly 70% appearing once. Sequencing was performed on PBMCs. The receptors shown here come from a man in his forties in good health and CMV-seropositive. Both conserved end residues are trimmed from each CDR3. D genes are given only for firm matches.

D | V | CDR3
TRBD1 | TRBV7-9 | ASKWGTGITGELF
TRBD1 | TRBV7-2 | ASRVTGVTEAF
TRBD1 | TRBV30 | AWSQAPRGDQPQH
TRBD1 | TRBV4-2 | ASSSGTGRETQY
NA | TRBV9 | ASSVGGLYPTDTQY
TRBD2 | TRBV15 | ATSRSAPREVQDTQY
TRBD1 | TRBV5-1 | ASSFQGDKVWHGYT
NA | TRBV2 | ASSEVISEQGYT
TRBD1 | TRBV5-4 | ASSLGGTGGWTEAF
NA | TRBV18 | ASSPGEGTEAF
NA | TRBV6-1 | ASSAGYAKNIQY
TRBD1 | TRBV7-6 | ASSQWTGSGYT
TRBD2 | TRBV5-6 | ASSPGLAGGGEQF
NA | TRBV9 | ASSPPRSYEQY
TRBD2 | TRBV11-2 | ASSLDPRRGMYEQY
NA | TRBV4-1 | ASSQDVFNTEAF
NA | TRBV2 | ASRYRGPQH
NA | TRBV5-1 | ASSRGGSSYEQY
NA | TRBV9 | ASSVAPGLQETQY
NA | TRBV2 | ARRSGRGSGNEKLF
NA | TRBV10-2 | ASRAQGLNTEAF
NA | TRBV28 | ASSLTGENSPLH
NA | TRBV10-3 | AIRGGTEETQY
NA | TRBV9 | ASSPHLKHEQY
TRBD1 | TRBV29-1 | SVAGQAAEAF
TRBD2 | TRBV2 | ASSPLASGGSYNEQF
NA | TRBV7-9 | ASSLEGDKY
NA | TRBV30 | AWSVGTLNTEAF
TRBD1 | TRBV28 | ASSHFRGVNTEAF
NA | TRBV4-3 | ASSQDPRQSGGGLF
NA | TRBV5-6 | ASSLDPGETQY
NA | TRBV7-9 | ASSPHSGLNRENTEAF
NA | TRBV29-1 | SVGAESNYNEQF
TRBD2 | TRBV7-6 | ASSLGRGGETQY
NA | TRBV27 | ASSLRANTEAF
TRBD1 | TRBV10-3 | AITQGVSGNTIY
NA | TRBV7-6 | ASSPGLNSGNTIY
NA | TRBV6-6 | ASSSYYEQY
NA | TRBV10-3 | AISEDRAGTGELF
TRBD2 | TRBV29-1 | SGIGTSGSYEQF
NA | TRBV5-4 | ASSLPAASRNEQF
TRBD2 | TRBV19 | ASSPAGRAENTQY
NA | TRBV2 | ASSVGPIRNTGELF
NA | TRBV11-2 | ASSLTGSSYNEQF
NA | TRBV29-1 | SVQGELLKGELF
NA | TRBV19 | ASSPPSDNEQF
TRBD1 | TRBV29-1 | SVGSGTGGIGANVLT
NA | TRBV2 | ASSSTTGNTEAF
TRBD1 | TRBV29-1 | SIFGQGTETQY
NA | TRBV6-6 | ASILEGGDGYT
TRBD2 | TRBV28 | ASSSRGSGSYNEQF